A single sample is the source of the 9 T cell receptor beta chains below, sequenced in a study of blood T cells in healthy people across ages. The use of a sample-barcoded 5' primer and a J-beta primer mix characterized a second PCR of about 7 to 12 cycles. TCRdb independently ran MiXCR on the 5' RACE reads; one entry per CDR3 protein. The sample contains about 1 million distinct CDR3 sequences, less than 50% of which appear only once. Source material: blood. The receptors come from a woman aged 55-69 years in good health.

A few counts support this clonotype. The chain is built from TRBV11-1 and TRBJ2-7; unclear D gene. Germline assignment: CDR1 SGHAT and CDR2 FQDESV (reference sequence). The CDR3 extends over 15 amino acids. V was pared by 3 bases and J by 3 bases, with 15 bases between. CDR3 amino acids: CASSFGRGIIYEQYF. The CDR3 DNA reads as TGTGCCAGCAGCTTCGGACGAGGTATTATCTACGAGCAGTACTTC.

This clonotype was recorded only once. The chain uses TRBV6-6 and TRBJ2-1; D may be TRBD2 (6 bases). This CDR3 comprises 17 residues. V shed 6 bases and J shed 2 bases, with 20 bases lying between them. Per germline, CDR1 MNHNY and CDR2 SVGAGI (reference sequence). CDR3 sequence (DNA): TGTGCCAGCAGACAGGCAACGGGGGTAGGAACCTACAATGAGCAGTTCTTC. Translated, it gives CASRQATGVGTYNEQFF.

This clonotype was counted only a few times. In nucleotides, the CDR3 is TGTGCCAGCAGCGGGGATGGTGAAAAACTGTTTTTT. It is translated as CASSGDGEKLFF. The V and J genes are TRBV6-5 and TRBJ1-4; no firm D call. The length of the CDR3 is 12 residues. CDR1 is MNHEY, CDR2 SVGAGI, per germline. The V gene lost 6 bases and the J gene lost 7 bases, with 9 bases spanning the gap.

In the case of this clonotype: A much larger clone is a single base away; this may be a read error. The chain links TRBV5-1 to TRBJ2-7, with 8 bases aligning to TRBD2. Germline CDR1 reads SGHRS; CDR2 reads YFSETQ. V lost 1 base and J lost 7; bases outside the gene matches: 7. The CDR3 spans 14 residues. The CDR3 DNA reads TGCGCCAGCAGCTTGAACGGGAGGGCAGAAGAGCAGTACTTC. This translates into CASSLNGRAEEQYF.

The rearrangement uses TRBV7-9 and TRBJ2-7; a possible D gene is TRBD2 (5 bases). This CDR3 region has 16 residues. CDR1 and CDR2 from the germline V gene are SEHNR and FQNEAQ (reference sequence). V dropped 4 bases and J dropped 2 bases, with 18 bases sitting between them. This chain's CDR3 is CASSWTVGGFAYEQYF. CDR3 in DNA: TGTGCCAGCAGCTGGACGGTCGGAGGTTTCGCCTACGAGCAGTACTTC. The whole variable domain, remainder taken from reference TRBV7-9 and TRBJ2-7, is DTGVSQNPRHKITKRGQNVTFRCDPISEHNRLYWYRQTLGQGPEFLTYFQNEAQLEKSRLLSDRFSAERPKGSFSTLEIQRTEQGDSAMYLCASSWTVGGFAYEQYFGPGTRLTVT.

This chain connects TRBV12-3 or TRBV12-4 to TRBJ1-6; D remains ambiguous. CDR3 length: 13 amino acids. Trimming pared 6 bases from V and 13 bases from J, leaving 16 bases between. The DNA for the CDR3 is TGTGCCAGCAGCCTGACCACCCAGGCGCCCCTCCACTTT. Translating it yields CASSLTTQAPLHF.

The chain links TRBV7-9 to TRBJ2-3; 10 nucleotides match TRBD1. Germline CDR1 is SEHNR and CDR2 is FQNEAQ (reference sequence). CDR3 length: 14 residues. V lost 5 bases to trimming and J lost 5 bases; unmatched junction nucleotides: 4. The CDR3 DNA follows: TGTGCCAGCAGCCAGGGACAGGGGATAGATACGCAGTATTTT. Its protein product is CASSQGQGIDTQYF.

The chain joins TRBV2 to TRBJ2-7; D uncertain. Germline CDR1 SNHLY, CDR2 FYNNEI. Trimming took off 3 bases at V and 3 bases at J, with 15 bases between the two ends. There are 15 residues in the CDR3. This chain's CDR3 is CASSDPSAQIYEQYF. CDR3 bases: TGTGCCAGCAGTGACCCTTCCGCACAGATCTACGAGCAGTACTTC.

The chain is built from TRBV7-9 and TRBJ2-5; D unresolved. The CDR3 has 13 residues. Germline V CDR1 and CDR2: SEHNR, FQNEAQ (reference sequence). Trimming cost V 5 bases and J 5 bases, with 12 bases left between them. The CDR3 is CASSPLGAETQYF. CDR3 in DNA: TGTGCCAGCAGCCCCTTGGGTGCGGAGACCCAGTACTTC.